These 19 T cell receptor beta chains were sequenced from one sample in a study of blood T cell repertoires in COVID-19 (dated by TCRdb to about 2020). Library prep was done by the immunoSEQ multiplex PCR assay. This is the immuneACCESS table as TCRdb keeps it, with only in-frame sequences that have V and J called. A part of the clones is gone; compared with another copy, unresolved V genes explain less than half, and the rest is unexplained. This sample holds 140,000 to 150,000 clones; around 83% were observed only once. 10% of the sample is held by the ten biggest clonotypes. Sample: peripheral blood. The receptors were sampled from a man aged 55 to 70 with active or convalescent COVID-19.

The V call is TRBV5-1, the J call TRBJ1-1, with 8 bases aligning to TRBD1. CDR1 and CDR2 from the germline V gene are SGHRS and YFSETQ. With 7 bases clipped from V and 2 bases from J, the junction kept 7 bases outside the gene matches. This CDR3 spans 14 amino acids. CDR3 sequence: CASGSGQVNTEAFF. The CDR3 nucleotides are TGCGCCAGCGGCTCGGGACAGGTAAACACTGAAGCTTTCTTT.

This clone was detected a few times. CDR3 sequence: CASSPPRQAGGLLRGDTQYF. The CDR3 DNA reads as TGTGCCAGCAGCCCACCCCGGCAAGCGGGAGGCCTTCTTAGGGGTGACACGCAGTATTTT. The V and J genes are TRBV11-3 and TRBJ2-3; 9 nucleotides agree with TRBD2. V lost 5 bases, J lost 9 bases, and 27 bases stayed unmatched. The length of the CDR3 is 20 residues. The germline CDR1 and CDR2 sequences are SGHNT and YENEEA.

The V gene is TRBV6-1, the J gene TRBJ1-4; no clear D. The length of the CDR3 is 15 residues. In germline, CDR1 is MNHNS, CDR2 SASEGT. V was cut by 2 bases and J by 8 bases, with 15 bases left in between. CDR3 residues: CASSEFGRFEEKLFF. The CDR3 bases are TGTGCCAGCAGTGAATTTGGGAGATTTGAGGAAAAACTGTTTTTT.

This chain joins TRBV18 and TRBJ2-2; no clear D. V lost 4 bases to trimming and J lost 5 bases, with 5 bases between them. The CDR3 length is 12 residues. CDR1 is KGHSH and CDR2 is LQKENI in the germline V gene. The CDR3 sequence is CASSQRTGELFF. The CDR3 DNA reads TGTGCCAGCTCACAACGGACCGGGGAGCTGTTTTTT.

This clone was picked up a small number of times. The chain is built from TRBV27 and TRBJ2-1, with 7 bases that match TRBD1. Germline loops: CDR1 MNHEY, CDR2 SMNVEV (reference sequence). Trimming cost V 3 bases and J 9 bases; bases outside gene matches: 17. CDR3 size: 17 residues. CDR3 loop: CASSFVSPGTATGEQFF. The CDR3 bases are TGTGCCAGCAGTTTCGTCAGCCCCGGGACAGCTACAGGTGAGCAGTTCTTC.

The chain uses TRBV9 and TRBJ2-1, with 11 bases lining up with TRBD2. CDR1 and CDR2 (germline): SGDLS, YYNGEE. The CDR3 extends over 15 amino acids. Trimming cost V 7 bases and J 6 bases; bases outside gene matches: 9. DNA of the CDR3: TGTGCCAGCGCCTTTGGGACTAGCGGCCCCAATGAGCAGTTCTTC. Protein: CASAFGTSGPNEQFF.

The chain links TRBV30 to TRBJ2-7; D remains ambiguous. Trimming removed 0 bases at V and 0 bases at J, with 9 bases between. Germline CDR1 GTSNPN, CDR2 SVGIG (reference sequence). The CDR3 runs 14 residues. CDR3 loop: CAWSVQRSSYEQYF. In DNA form, the CDR3 reads TGTGCCTGGAGTGTACAACGGAGCTCCTACGAGCAGTACTTC.

V gene TRBV12-3 or TRBV12-4 combines with J gene TRBJ2-5; D perhaps matches TRBD2 (7 bases). This CDR3 comprises 12 residues. V lost 6 bases and J 4 bases, leaving 9 bases between the germline ends. The CDR3 DNA is TGTGCCAGCAGGGGGGGGCTAGAGACCCAGTACTTC. This sequence encodes CASRGGLETQYF.

The chain uses TRBV7-2 and TRBJ2-1; 9 positions agree with TRBD1. The CDR3 sequence is 15 residues long. The V gene end was trimmed by 2 bases and the J gene end by 3 bases; junction bases not matched to a gene: 2. Per the germline V gene, CDR1 is SGHTA and CDR2 is FQGNSA. CDR3 protein: CASSLLGQGYNEQFF. The DNA of the CDR3 is TGTGCCAGCAGCTTATTGGGACAGGGCTACAATGAGCAGTTCTTC. The entire variable domain, with the rest obtained from reference TRBV7-2 and TRBJ2-1, is as follows: GAGVSQSPSNKVTEKGKDVELRCDPISGHTALYWYRQSLGQGLEFLIYFQGNSAPDKSGLPSDRFSAERTGGSVSTLTIQRTQQEDSAVYLCASSLLGQGYNEQFFGPGTRLTVL.

CDR3 DNA: TGTGCCAGCAGCATAACAGGGGGGACTGAAGCTTTCTTT. Its protein is CASSITGGTEAFF. The gene calls are TRBV16 and TRBJ1-1; 8 nucleotides line up with TRBD1. The CDR3 is 13 residues long. V dropped 5 bases and J dropped 5; count of bases not matched to a gene: 4. Germline CDR1 and CDR2: KGHSY and FQNENV.

The rearrangement uses TRBV18 and TRBJ1-3; weak D call: TRBD1 (6 bases). Germline values: CDR1 KGHSH, CDR2 LQKENI. V lost 6 bases, J lost 1 base, and 13 bases lay in between. The CDR3 length is 15 residues. CDR3 in DNA: TGTGCCAGCTCGCCCGGGACAAAGTCTGGAAACACCATATATTTT. Protein sequence: CASSPGTKSGNTIYF.

This rearrangement joins TRBV7-9 to TRBJ1-1; 7 bases fit TRBD1. Losses at the gene ends were 8 bases for V and 6 bases for J; bases not matched to a gene: 6. Germline values: CDR1 SEHNR, CDR2 FQNEAQ (reference sequence). CDR3 size: 12 residues. The CDR3, as DNA: TGTGCCAGCGACAGGGATTACCCTGAAGCTTTCTTT. Residues: CASDRDYPEAFF.

The chain carries TRBV3-1 (or the pseudogene TRBV3-2) and TRBJ2-3; 7 bases are a match to TRBD1. The CDR3 has 14 residues. CDR1 LGHDT and CDR2 YNNKEL come from the germline V gene (reference sequence). V was clipped by 4 bases and J by 3 bases; unmatched bases: 4. The CDR3 spells CASSLRQGTDTQYF. In DNA form, the CDR3 reads TGTGCCAGCAGCCTCCGACAGGGAACAGATACGCAGTATTTT.

The genes are TRBV14 and TRBJ2-7; TRBD1 matches 9 bases. V shed 2 bases, J shed 4 bases, and the junction held 6 bases outside the gene matches. This CDR3 region has 15 residues. Germline V gives CDR1 SGHDN, CDR2 FVKESK. The CDR3 loop reads CASSQKGTGPYEQYF. Here the CDR3 DNA reads TGTGCCAGCAGCCAAAAAGGGACAGGGCCTTACGAGCAGTACTTC.

This clone was picked up one time. The gene calls are TRBV19 and TRBJ2-2; a possible D gene is TRBD2 (5 bases). Germline lookup yields CDR1 LNHDA and CDR2 SQIVND (reference sequence). This CDR3 spans 15 amino acids. Trimming cost V 3 bases and J 5 bases, with 13 bases left between them. CDR3 in amino acids: CASSIEGPVTGELFF. The CDR3 bases are TGTGCCAGTAGTATTGAGGGCCCCGTGACCGGGGAGCTGTTTTTT.

The rearrangement links TRBV27 to TRBJ2-1; D possibly corresponds to TRBD2 (6 bases). The germline gives CDR1 MNHEY, CDR2 SMNVEV (reference sequence). Trimming shortened V by 6 bases and J by 2 bases, and 14 bases separated the two germline ends. The CDR3 is 15 residues long. CDR3 bases: TGTGCCAGCAGCCCGATCGGGAGTCCCTACAATGAGCAGTTCTTC. It specifies CASSPIGSPYNEQFF.

This sequence joins TRBV4-3 and TRBJ1-4; D remains ambiguous. Between the trimmed V and J ends, which lost 0 bases and 0 bases, there was a span of 8 bases. The CDR3 covers 16 residues. Looked up from germline, CDR1 is LGHNA and CDR2 is YSLEER. The DNA for the CDR3 is TGCGCCAGCAGCCAAGATCTCCCCGCAACTAATGAAAAACTGTTTTTT. Protein sequence: CASSQDLPATNEKLFF.

This clone was seen more than once but under ten times. This sequence joins TRBV9 and TRBJ1-2; TRBD1 is a possible D gene (6 bases). V lost 4 bases and J 2 bases, leaving 12 bases between the germline ends. Germline values: CDR1 SGDLS, CDR2 YYNGEE. The CDR3 totals 14 residues. CDR3 amino acids: CASSTKQGNYGYTF. The CDR3 DNA sequence: TGTGCCAGCAGCACGAAACAGGGAAACTATGGCTACACCTTC.

This clone was found once. The J gene is TRBJ2-4, the V gene TRBV19, with TRBD2 matching 8 bases. The germline V gene encodes CDR1 LNHDA and CDR2 SQIVND (reference sequence). V shed 3 bases and J 1 base; nucleotides not matched to a gene: 8. The CDR3 has 17 residues. This chain's CDR3 is CASSIREGGSAKNIQYF. The CDR3 nucleotides read TGTGCCAGTAGTATTCGGGAGGGAGGCTCGGCCAAAAACATTCAGTACTTC.